The text below deals with one TCR beta chain. The unexposed donors gave CD4+ T cells in about 2011-2018, prior to COVID-19. Naive and memory CD4+ T cells were separated from cryopreserved PBMCs. This entry is derived from a study of CD4 T cells in relation to SARS-CoV-2 and coronaviruses. V gave up 0 bases and J gave up 0 bases, with 9 bases separating them. This CDR3 has 15 amino acids. In germline, CDR1 is SGHRS, CDR2 YFSETQ. Clones were read by immunoSEQ multiplex PCR, and TCRdb kept only the in-frame ones, dropping some. The table shows 55,000 to 75,000 clones, with about 87% occurring only once. The V gene is TRBV5-1, the J gene TRBJ1-1; D remains unclear. Material for sequencing was memory CD4+ T cells from PBMCs. The clonotype originates from a human donor in good health. The CDR3 protein is CASSLVGLVNTEAFF. The CDR3 DNA reads as TGCGCCAGCAGCTTGGTAGGGTTGGTGAACACTGAAGCTTTCTTT.